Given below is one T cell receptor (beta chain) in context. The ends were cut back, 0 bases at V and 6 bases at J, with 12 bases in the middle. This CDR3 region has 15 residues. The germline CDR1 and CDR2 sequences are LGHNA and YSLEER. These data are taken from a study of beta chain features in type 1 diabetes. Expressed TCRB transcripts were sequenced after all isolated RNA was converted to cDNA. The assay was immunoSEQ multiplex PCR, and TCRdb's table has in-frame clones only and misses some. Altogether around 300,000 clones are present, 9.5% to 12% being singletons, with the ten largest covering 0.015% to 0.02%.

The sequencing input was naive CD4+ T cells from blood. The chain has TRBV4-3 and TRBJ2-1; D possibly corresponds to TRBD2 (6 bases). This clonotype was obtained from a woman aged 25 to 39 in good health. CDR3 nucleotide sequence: TGCGCCAGCAGCCAAGATCTTGGTAGCGGCAATGAGCAGTTCTTC. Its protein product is CASSQDLGSGNEQFF.